This TCR beta chain was captured by sequencing in a study of CD8 T cells in Susac syndrome. A quantity of about 0.5 to 1 ug RNA underwent reverse transcription using random hexamers. One entry per CDR3 protein results from TCRdb running MiXCR on the immunoSEQ multiplex PCR reads. The data show about 210,000 distinct CDR3 sequences, about 96% seen once. This clonotype was observed a few times. From germline, CDR1 is SGHTA and CDR2 FQGNSA. The CDR3 has 16 residues. V shed 4 bases and J shed 5 bases, with 20 bases lying between them. The source material was CD4+ T cells from PBMCs. The rearrangement uses TRBV7-2 and TRBJ2-5; weak D call: TRBD2 (6 bases). This receptor was taken from a human donor with multiple sclerosis. DNA of the CDR3: TGTGCCAGCAGCTCCGTACTAGCCCCGAAGGTGGAGACCCAGTACTTC. Residues: CASSSVLAPKVETQYF.